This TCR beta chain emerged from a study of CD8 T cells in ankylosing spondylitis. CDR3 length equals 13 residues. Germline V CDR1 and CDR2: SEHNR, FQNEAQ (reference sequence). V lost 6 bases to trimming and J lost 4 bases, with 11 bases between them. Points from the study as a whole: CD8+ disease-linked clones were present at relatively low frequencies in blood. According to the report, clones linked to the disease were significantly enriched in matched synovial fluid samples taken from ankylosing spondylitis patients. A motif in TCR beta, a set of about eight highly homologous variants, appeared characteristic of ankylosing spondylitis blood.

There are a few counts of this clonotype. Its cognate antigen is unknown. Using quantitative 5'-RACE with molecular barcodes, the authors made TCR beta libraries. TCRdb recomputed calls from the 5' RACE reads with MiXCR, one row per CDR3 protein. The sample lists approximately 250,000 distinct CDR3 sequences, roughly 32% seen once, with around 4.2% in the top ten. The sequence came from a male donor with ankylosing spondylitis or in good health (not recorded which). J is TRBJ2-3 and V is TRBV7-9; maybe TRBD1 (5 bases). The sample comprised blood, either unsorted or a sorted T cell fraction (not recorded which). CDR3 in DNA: TGTGCCAGCAGACCACAGGCGGCAGATACGCAGTATTTT. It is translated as CASRPQAADTQYF.